The present entry profiles one T cell receptor (beta chain) with its context. Its target is not known. This sample stems from a study of T cells after yellow fever vaccination. Looking at the study overall: Preparation used SMART-Seq v4 Ultra Low Input for the low-cell-number fractions. Notes on the study in general: FACS-sorted repertoires might harbor abundant contaminating clonotypes from the bulk population. Weaker, the secondary response had a peak occurring faster, on day 5 versus 15.

V shed 4 bases and J shed 5 bases, with 16 bases lying between them. Germline V gene data show CDR1 as SGHTA and CDR2 as FQGNSA. The CDR3 is 15 residues long. A 5'RACE template-switching step, the method used to make TCR cDNA, added a universal primer site and UMIs. Each CDR3 protein is one row after TCRdb ran MiXCR on the 5' RACE reads. The table has around 590,000 distinct CDR3 sequences, roughly an eighth seen once. This receptor was obtained from a man aged 25 to 40 who received the YFV17D yellow fever vaccine. Sequencing used PBMCs, obtained on the day of the yellow fever booster vaccination. The chain carries TRBV7-2 and TRBJ2-3; weak D call: TRBD1 (6 bases). The CDR3 is CASSYALGAEDTQYF. The CDR3, as DNA: TGTGCCAGCAGCTACGCACTGGGGGCGGAAGATACGCAGTATTTT.